This T cell receptor beta chain was identified during a study of tumor-infiltrating lymphocytes in oesophageal squamous cell carcinoma. This CDR3 contains 14 residues. The V end was cut by 1 base, the J end by 2 bases, with 7 bases between. The germline CDR1 and CDR2 sequences are SGHTA and FQGNSA. This clonotype has just a few counts. Using its own MiXCR run on the reads, TCRdb lists one record per CDR3 protein. The table lists some 10,000 distinct CDR3 sequences, over 50% of them singletons, with roughly 55% in the top ten. The TCR sequence derives from a female donor with esophageal squamous cell carcinoma. Input material: blood. The V gene is TRBV7-2, the J gene TRBJ2-3; D remains unclear. The DNA for the CDR3 is TGTGCCAGCAGCTTAGTCGTTACCACAGATACGCAGTATTTT. It yields the protein CASSLVVTTDTQYF.